Listed here is a single T cell receptor (beta chain). The antigen is not known. The V end lost 5 bases, the J end lost 0 bases, and 16 bases lay between the germline ends. The germline CDR1 and CDR2 sequences are SGHNT and YENEEA. The CDR3 has 16 residues. These data are taken from a study of T cell responses to AZD1222 COVID-19 vaccine. Study results and caveats: Among spike-specific TCRs, nearly half reportedly target unmutated variant regions. Donor demographics were predominantly white British with a female majority; clonal diversity may be underestimated. Seropositive at baseline were only a handful of AZD1222 recipients.

Profiled with immunoSEQ multiplex PCR; TCRdb holds only in-frame clones, not every one. The sample has about 150,000 clones; about nine tenths are singletons. This sequence joins TRBV11-3 and TRBJ2-5, with D perhaps matching TRBD2 (6 bases). The sequence was obtained from an adult who received the AZD1222 COVID-19 vaccine. The source was peripheral blood, collected 28 days after the second AZD1222 dose. CDR3 bases: TGTGCCAGCAGCCCTGGGGGGTGGGGGTACCAAGAGACCCAGTACTTC. Translating it yields CASSPGGWGYQETQYF.